Below are 21 T cell receptor beta chains sequenced from a single sample in a study of yellow fever vaccine responses in identical twins. TCRdb passed the RT-PCR reads through MiXCR, listing each CDR3 protein once. This table holds nearly 2,500 distinct CDR3 sequences, approximately 82% found once. Here the sequenced sample was T cells from blood (PBMCs), unsorted or a sorted subset (not recorded which), taken before or after yellow fever vaccination (not recorded which). Receptor source: a woman younger than 35 who received the yellow fever vaccine.

The chain recombines TRBV6-1 with TRBJ1-4, with D maybe TRBD1 (5 bases). CDR3 size: 16 residues. CDR1 and CDR2 (germline): MNHNS, SASEGT. V lost 6 bases, J lost 4 bases, and 18 bases lay in between. CDR3 in amino acids: CASRLGTADYNEKLFF. The CDR3 nucleotides are TGTGCCAGCAGACTCGGGACCGCAGACTATAATGAAAAACTGTTTTTT.

In its sample, this clonotype was seen a few times. The chain uses TRBV4-1 and TRBJ1-2; D unclear. The CDR3 length is 17 residues. The germline V and J ends were trimmed by 0 bases and 4 bases, with 18 bases remaining between them. Germline V lookup: CDR1 MGHRA, CDR2 YSYEKL. CDR3 sequence reads: CASSQDYWAGTAYGYTF. CDR3 DNA: TGCGCCAGCAGCCAAGATTATTGGGCAGGAACGGCCTATGGCTACACCTTC.

V and J are TRBV28 and TRBJ2-7, with D possibly being TRBD1 (5 bases). Germline V gene data show CDR1 as MDHEN and CDR2 as SYDVKM. The length of the CDR3 is 14 residues. Trimming took off 6 bases at V and 2 bases at J, with 14 bases between the two ends. This CDR3 is CASSFDRVPYEQYF. CDR3 DNA: TGTGCCAGCAGCTTCGACAGAGTCCCCTACGAGCAGTACTTC.

The rearrangement uses TRBV5-1 and TRBJ2-1; 9 nucleotides align to TRBD1. The CDR3 covers 17 residues. Per the germline V gene, CDR1 is SGHRS and CDR2 is YFSETQ. J was trimmed by 6 bases and V by 4 bases; bases with no gene match: 14. CDR3 bases: TGCGCCAGCAGCAAGTCCCGGGACAGGGTCCAGGGCAATGAGCAGTTCTTC. Encoded protein: CASSKSRDRVQGNEQFF.

The V gene is TRBV29-1, the J gene TRBJ2-5; D is ambiguous. This CDR3 has 11 residues. The V and J ends lost 4 bases and 5 bases respectively, with 8 bases between them. The germline CDR1 and CDR2 sequences are SQVTM and ANQGSEA. Here the CDR3 DNA reads TGCAGCGTTGTACTTGTTGAGACCCAGTACTTC. This encodes CSVVLVETQYF.

This chain connects TRBV2 to TRBJ1-1, with 7 bases aligning to TRBD1. Germline-derived CDR1 and CDR2 are SNHLY and FYNNEI. The junction had 18 bases not matched to a gene; V was cut back by 8 bases and J by 3 bases. The CDR3 runs 17 residues. This CDR3 is CASAGNRGTVWDTEAFF. In nucleotides, the CDR3 is TGTGCCAGCGCGGGAAACAGGGGCACTGTTTGGGACACTGAAGCTTTCTTT.

The chain combines TRBV15 with TRBJ1-1; TRBD1 might be the D (5 bases). Germline V CDR1 and CDR2: LNHNV, YYDKDF (reference sequence). CDR3 length equals 14 residues. The V end lost 1 base, the J end lost 4 bases, and 10 bases lay between the germline ends. CDR3 bases: TGTGCCACCAGCAGAGGGGTCGGGGGCACTGAAGCTTTCTTT. Translating it yields CATSRGVGGTEAFF.

The rearrangement joins TRBV6-1 to TRBJ2-7; no definite D call. In germline, CDR1 is MNHNS, CDR2 SASEGT. Trimming took off 6 bases at V and 4 bases at J, with 16 bases between the two ends. This CDR3 region has 14 residues. The CDR3 loop reads CASSVQYTTYEQYV. The DNA of the CDR3 is TGTGCCAGCAGCGTACAGTACACCACATACGAGCAGTACGTC.

This chain links TRBV7-9 with TRBJ2-1; D may be TRBD2 (5 bases). The V and J ends lost 6 bases and 7 bases respectively, with 16 bases between them. The CDR3 is 14 residues long. Germline V lookup: CDR1 SEHNR, CDR2 FQNEAQ (reference sequence). The CDR3 DNA is TGTGCCAGCAGAGATTCGGGATGGAAGAATGAGCAGTTCTTC. Translation gives CASRDSGWKNEQFF.

V and J are TRBV7-3 and TRBJ2-2; D gene unclear. The germline V and J ends were trimmed by 1 base and 7 bases, with 4 bases remaining between them. The CDR3 is made up of 12 amino acids. The germline V gene has CDR1 SGHTA and CDR2 FQGTGA. DNA for the CDR3: TGTGCCAGCAGCTTAAGACACGGGGAGCTGTTTTTT. Protein sequence: CASSLRHGELFF.

The V call is TRBV20-1, the J call TRBJ2-3; the D gene is possibly TRBD2 (6 bases). Germline CDR1 reads DFQATT; CDR2 reads SNEGSKA (reference sequence). CDR3 length: 15 residues. V lost 5 bases, J lost 5 bases, and 20 bases lay in between. The CDR3: CSASSYGTAQDTQYF. The CDR3 DNA is TGCAGTGCTTCCTCGTACGGGACTGCGCAAGATACGCAGTATTTT.

The genes are TRBV20-1 and TRBJ2-1; D gene ambiguous. The CDR3 consists of 14 residues. Germline loops: CDR1 DFQATT, CDR2 SNEGSKA (reference sequence). V was shortened by 0 bases and J by 10 bases, with 16 bases between the two germline ends. The CDR3 reads CSARDLGPNLEQFF. CDR3 DNA sequence: TGCAGTGCTAGAGACTTAGGGCCCAACCTAGAGCAGTTCTTC.

The chain employs TRBV2 and TRBJ2-1; D call uncertain. The CDR3 has 10 amino acids. Germline V gene sequence: CDR1 SNHLY, CDR2 FYNNEI. Trimming stripped 7 bases from V and 6 bases from J, with 4 bases between. The CDR3 region is CASNGNEQFF. Written as DNA, the CDR3 is TGTGCCAGCAACGGCAATGAGCAGTTCTTC. Full variable domain (remainder filled in from reference TRBV2 and TRBJ2-1): EPEVTQTPSHQVTQMGQEVILRCVPISNHLYFYWYRQILGQKVEFLVSFYNNEISEKSEIFDDQFSVERPDGSNFTLKIRSTKLEDSAMYFCASNGNEQFFGPGTRLTVL.

The chain combines TRBV11-1 with TRBJ2-7; 7 nucleotides align to TRBD2. After removal of 2 bases from V and 3 bases from J, the junction contained 19 bases not matched to a gene. The germline V gene has CDR1 SGHAT and CDR2 FQDESV (reference sequence). This CDR3 spans 19 amino acids. The CDR3 loop reads CASSLWGDGLEFGGYEQYV. As DNA, the CDR3 is TGTGCCAGCAGCTTATGGGGGGACGGACTAGAATTCGGCGGCTACGAGCAGTACGTC.

The V gene is TRBV23-1, the J gene TRBJ1-5; 9 nucleotides line up with TRBD1. TRBV23-1 is sorted into the ORF group, with uncertain function. V shed 2 bases, J shed 3 bases, and the junction held 2 bases outside the gene matches. The CDR3 sequence is 15 residues long. The CDR3 DNA reads as TGCGCCAGCAGTCAAGACAGGGGGTACAATCAGCCCCAGCATTTT. Residues: CASSQDRGYNQPQHF.

Only a few counts were recorded for this clonotype. The genes are TRBV6-5 and TRBJ2-2; the D is unclear. The length of the CDR3 is 17 residues. Germline values: CDR1 MNHEY, CDR2 SVGAGI. V lost 2 bases and J 5 bases, leaving 18 bases between the germline ends. The CDR3 bases are TGTGCCAGCAGTTACGATCGGCGTGGAAATGAAACCGGGGAGCTGTTTTTT. Amino acids: CASSYDRRGNETGELFF.

The rearrangement uses TRBV5-6 and TRBJ1-2; TRBD1 matches 8 bases. The V gene end was trimmed by 1 base and the J gene end by 5 bases; junction bases not matched to a gene: 10. Germline V CDR1 and CDR2: SGHDT, YYEEEE. CDR3 length equals 16 residues. CDR3 nucleotides: TGTGCCAGCAGCTTGCAGGAGACAGGGGATTGGTATGGCTACACCTTC. It specifies CASSLQETGDWYGYTF.

This clonotype showed up just a few times. The chain carries TRBV15 and TRBJ1-2; tentative D call: TRBD1 (5 bases). Looked up from germline, CDR1 is LNHNV and CDR2 is YYDKDF (reference sequence). The CDR3 is made up of 19 amino acids. With 0 bases removed from V and 0 bases from J, the gap between germline ends came to 20 bases. CDR3 amino acids: CATSRDLSGADLANYGYTF. The CDR3 DNA follows: TGTGCCACCAGCAGAGACCTAAGCGGGGCAGACCTTGCTAACTATGGCTACACCTTC.

The rearrangement uses TRBV20-1 and TRBJ1-2; TRBD1 is a possible D gene (6 bases). Trimming pared 6 bases from V and 7 bases from J, leaving 12 bases between. This CDR3 is built from 11 residues. Germline CDR1 is DFQATT and CDR2 is SNEGSKA (reference sequence). The CDR3 sequence is CSAGTGPGYTF. CDR3 in DNA: TGCAGTGCGGGAACAGGGCCTGGCTACACCTTC.

This chain uses TRBV20-1 with TRBJ2-7; 7 bases align to TRBD1. The CDR3 runs to 14 residues. V dropped 0 bases and J dropped 6; count of bases not matched to a gene: 8. Germline V CDR1 and CDR2: DFQATT, SNEGSKA (reference sequence). DNA for the CDR3: TGCAGTGCTAGAGATCGGGACAGTTCTCCCGAGCAGTACTTC. As protein: CSARDRDSSPEQYF.

This clonotype was counted between two and nine times. V is TRBV11-3 and J is TRBJ1-1, with 8 bases identical to TRBD1. This CDR3 comprises 15 residues. The germline V gene encodes CDR1 SGHNT and CDR2 YENEEA. V lost 4 bases and J lost 1; bases outside the gene matches: 5. Written as DNA, the CDR3 is TGTGCCAGCAGCTACTCGGACAGGGCGAACACTGAAGCTTTCTTT. Its protein is CASSYSDRANTEAFF.